This is a list of T cell receptor beta chains from one sample in a study of shared T cell receptors in the human thymus. Sequenced by immunoSEQ multiplex PCR; TCRdb stores in-frame clones only, minus some. The sample lists hundreds of thousands of clones; 85% to 95% were seen once. Sequenced input: thymocytes. The receptor source for this set is a human donor. Both conserved end residues are part of each CDR3. A D gene is named only where the DNA matches it firmly. Part of the rows lack a size; the others show once, few, many or a class for expanded clones.

v_gene	d_gene	j_gene	abundance	CDR3aa	CDR3nt
TRBV7-9	-	TRBJ1-2	-	CASSLQNGDYGYTF	TGTGCCAGCAGCCTACAGAATGGGGACTATGGCTACACCTTC
TRBV4-1	TRBD1	TRBJ2-1	-	CASSQDVRTGGYNEQFF	TGCGCCAGCAGCCAAGATGTACGGACAGGGGGCTACAATGAGCAGTTCTTC
TRBV15	-	TRBJ1-4	once	CATSRDGWSLAATNEKLFF	TGTGCCACCAGCAGAGATGGATGGTCTTTGGCTGCAACTAATGAAAAACTGTTTTTT
TRBV25-1	-	TRBJ1-1	-	CASSLYPTEAFF	TGTGCCAGCAGTTTGTACCCCACTGAAGCTTTCTTT
TRBV2	TRBD1	TRBJ2-7	-	CASSEEQGAQHEQYF	TGTGCCAGCAGTGAAGAACAGGGGGCGCAGCACGAGCAGTACTTC
TRBV5-1	TRBD1	TRBJ1-1	once	CASSLGRGSTEAFF	TGCGCCAGCAGCTTGGGCAGGGGGAGCACTGAAGCTTTCTTT
TRBV7-9	-	TRBJ2-7	-	CASSLVGYEQYF	TGTGCCAGCAGCTTAGTTGGGTACGAGCAGTACTTC
TRBV5-6	-	TRBJ1-4	-	CASSLRFGGDEKLFF	TGTGCCAGCAGCTTGAGGTTTGGAGGGGATGAAAAACTGTTTTTT
TRBV7-2	TRBD1	TRBJ1-2	-	CASSQVPGQGIYSYGYTF	TGTGCCAGCAGCCAGGTTCCGGGACAGGGGATTTATTCATATGGCTACACCTTC
TRBV6-5	-	TRBJ1-1	few	CASSQDFSVLTEAFF	TGTGCCAGCAGCCAAGACTTCTCGGTGCTGACTGAAGCTTTCTTT
TRBV9	-	TRBJ1-4	-	CASSPRAIGGNEKLFF	TGTGCCAGCAGCCCGCGCGCCATTGGAGGTAATGAAAAACTGTTTTTT
TRBV28	TRBD1	TRBJ1-1	-	CASSTGQLHLNTEAFF	TGTGCCAGCAGCACGGGACAGCTCCACCTCAACACTGAAGCTTTCTTT
TRBV25-1	-	TRBJ1-4	-	CASSERGPPNEKLFF	TGTGCCAGCAGTGAAAGGGGACCTCCTAATGAAAAACTGTTTTTT
TRBV27	-	TRBJ2-5	-	CASSLLGHQYF	TGTGCCAGCAGTTTGCTAGGACACCAGTACTTC
TRBV6-1	-	TRBJ2-7	-	CASSDHTSRQPYEQYF	TGTGCCAGCAGTGACCACACCAGCAGACAGCCCTACGAGCAGTACTTC
TRBV7-8	-	TRBJ1-2	-	CASSLAWPYGYTF	TGTGCCAGCAGCTTAGCTTGGCCCTATGGCTACACCTTC
TRBV28	-	TRBJ1-2	-	CASSLMPSFLSGIYGYTF	TGTGCCAGCAGTTTAATGCCCTCATTTTTGTCAGGGATCTATGGCTACACCTTC
TRBV27	TRBD2	TRBJ2-7	-	CASSSWTSGPYEQYF	TGTGCCAGCAGTTCCTGGACTAGCGGGCCCTACGAGCAGTACTTC
TRBV27	-	TRBJ1-1	-	CASKGMGTEAFF	TGTGCCAGCAAGGGGATGGGTACTGAAGCTTTCTTT
TRBV7-9	-	TRBJ2-7	-	CASSLDLRGTYEQYF	TGTGCCAGCAGCTTGGACCTTCGCGGGACCTACGAGCAGTACTTC
TRBV25-1	TRBD1	TRBJ1-1	-	CASSQGVRGTEAFF	TGTGCCAGCTCACAGGGGGTCCGTGGCACTGAAGCTTTCTTT
TRBV5-3	-	TRBJ1-2	once	CARSLTETRGYGYTF	TGTGCCAGAAGCTTGACAGAAACCAGGGGCTATGGCTACACCTTC
TRBV19	-	TRBJ1-5	-	CASSCGGLNSNQPQHF	TGTGCCAGTAGCTGTGGCGGCCTTAATAGCAATCAGCCCCAGCATTTT
TRBV4-1	-	TRBJ2-1	-	CASSQVIWRDSYNEQFF	TGCGCCAGCAGCCAAGTAATTTGGCGGGACTCCTACAATGAGCAGTTCTTC
TRBV14	-	TRBJ2-7	-	CASSQDFLWEQYF	TGTGCCAGCAGCCAAGATTTTCTATGGGAGCAGTACTTC
TRBV28	TRBD1	TRBJ1-5	-	CASSRQGRAGNQPQHF	TGTGCCAGCAGTCGACAGGGCCGAGCGGGCAATCAGCCCCAGCATTTT
TRBV7-6	TRBD2	TRBJ2-1	-	CASSLGGLAGFANEQFF	TGTGCCAGCAGCTTAGGGGGACTAGCGGGATTCGCGAATGAGCAGTTCTTC
TRBV5-4	-	TRBJ1-1	-	CASGRMNTEAFF	TGTGCCAGCGGGCGTATGAACACTGAAGCTTTCTTT
TRBV28	-	TRBJ2-6	-	CASSPGRGLSSGANVLTF	TGTGCCAGCAGTCCAGGGAGGGGGCTCAGCTCTGGGGCCAACGTCCTGACTTTC
TRBV14	-	TRBJ2-1	once	CASSQDVTREVSSYNEQFF	TGTGCCAGCAGCCAAGATGTGACTAGGGAGGTTTCCTCCTACAATGAGCAGTTCTTC
TRBV15	-	TRBJ2-7	-	CATSRGRQSTYEQYF	TGTGCCACCAGCAGAGGGAGACAGTCGACCTACGAGCAGTACTTC
TRBV7-8	TRBD1	TRBJ2-7	-	CASSLVDRAGYEQYF	TGTGCCAGCAGCTTAGTGGACAGGGCTGGATACGAGCAGTACTTC
TRBV28	TRBD1	TRBJ1-2	-	CASSSPGGEGYTF	TGTGCCAGCAGTTCTCCAGGGGGAGAGGGCTACACCTTC
TRBV11-2	TRBD2	TRBJ2-3	-	CASSFRSGERYSTDTQYF	TGTGCCAGCAGCTTTCGGAGCGGGGAACGTTATAGCACAGATACGCAGTATTTT
TRBV2	-	TRBJ1-3	-	CASSDLKDGLTSSGNTIYF	TGTGCCAGCAGTGACTTGAAGGACGGGCTAACCAGCTCTGGAAACACCATATATTTT
TRBV2	-	TRBJ2-7	-	CASSEARGHGEQYF	TGTGCCAGCAGTGAAGCGCGGGGACACGGGGAGCAGTACTTC
TRBV27	-	TRBJ1-3	-	CASKDSGNTIYF	TGTGCCAGCAAGGACTCTGGAAACACCATATATTTT
TRBV19	-	TRBJ1-1	-	CASSIPGQNTEAFF	TGTGCCAGTAGTATTCCCGGACAGAACACTGAAGCTTTCTTT
TRBV18	-	TRBJ2-7	once	CASSKIDSYEQYF	TGTGCCAGCTCTAAAATCGACAGTTACGAGCAGTACTTC
TRBV18	-	TRBJ2-5	-	CASSPLKGSETQYF	TGTGCCAGCTCACCACTCAAGGGGTCAGAGACCCAGTACTTC
TRBV18	-	TRBJ2-3	-	CASSPGLPYTDTQCF	TGTGCCAGCTCACCAGGGCTTCCTTACACAGATACGCAGTGTTTT
TRBV4-1	-	TRBJ2-7	-	CASSQEAMEYEQYF	TGCGCCAGCAGCCAAGAAGCAATGGAATACGAGCAGTACTTC
TRBV5-6	TRBD2	TRBJ2-1	-	CASSFRAGTSGRANEQFF	TGTGCCAGCAGCTTCCGGGCCGGAACTAGCGGGAGGGCGAATGAGCAGTTCTTC
TRBV6-4	TRBD2	TRBJ2-1	few	CASSLSLAGSYNEQFF	TGTGCCAGCAGTTTATCTCTAGCGGGAAGCTACAATGAGCAGTTCTTC
TRBV29-1	TRBD1	TRBJ1-3	-	CSVEMGQGESGNTIYF	TGCAGCGTTGAAATGGGACAGGGGGAAAGTGGAAACACCATATATTTT
TRBV4-3	-	TRBJ1-1	-	CASSQDWVAENTEAFF	TGCGCCAGCAGCCAAGATTGGGTGGCAGAGAACACTGAAGCTTTCTTT
TRBV19	TRBD1	TRBJ2-3	-	CASSKTGQGDTDTQYF	TGTGCCAGTAGTAAAACGGGACAGGGAGACACAGATACGCAGTATTTT
TRBV6-1	-	TRBJ2-3	-	CASSVVERTDTQYF	TGTGCCAGCAGTGTCGTCGAGCGCACAGATACGCAGTATTTT
TRBV10-1	-	TRBJ2-2	-	CASTGVRTGELFF	TGCGCCAGCACGGGAGTTCGGACCGGGGAGCTGTTTTTT
TRBV5-1	TRBD1	TRBJ2-3	-	CASSLAWGTGGSADTQYF	TGCGCCAGCAGCCTGGCCTGGGGGACAGGGGGGTCCGCAGATACGCAGTATTTT
TRBV28	-	TRBJ2-2	-	CASTNTNTGELFF	TGTGCCAGCACCAACACCAACACCGGGGAGCTGTTTTTT